These 8 T cell receptor beta chains were sequenced from one sample in a study of graft-versus-host responses after intestinal transplantation. No cognate antigen is known for these TCRs. Libraries were prepared by immunoSEQ multiplex PCR; TCRdb keeps only in-frame clonotypes and omits some of them. This table holds about 88,000 clones, less than 95% found once. The source was unstimulated CD4+ T cells sorted from spleen or lymph node cells, collected before transplant. The receptors were sampled from a human donor who was the organ donor for an intestinal transplant.

The chain couples TRBV6-5 to TRBJ1-1; D not certain. Trimming shortened V by 5 bases and J by 5 bases, and 15 bases separated the two germline ends. This CDR3 contains 14 residues. CDR1 is MNHEY and CDR2 is SVGAGI in the germline V gene. CDR3 loop: CASSADTRETEAFF. The CDR3 region has the DNA TGTGCCAGCAGTGCAGATACACGGGAGACTGAAGCTTTCTTT.

This chain joins TRBV20-1 and TRBJ2-4, with D unclear. This CDR3 spans 11 amino acids. Looked up from germline, CDR1 is DFQATT and CDR2 is SNEGSKA (reference sequence). Trimming cost V 0 bases and J 7 bases, with 4 bases left between them. The CDR3 region is CSARDRNIQYF. The DNA of the CDR3 is TGCAGTGCTAGAGACAGGAACATTCAGTACTTC.

The V call is TRBV28, the J call TRBJ2-7; maybe TRBD1 (6 bases). Germline loops: CDR1 MDHEN, CDR2 SYDVKM. Trimming left V 8 bases short and J 0 bases short, with 14 bases between. The CDR3 covers 14 residues. CDR3 amino acids: CASHTRGFSYEQYF. CDR3 DNA: TGTGCCAGCCATACAAGGGGGTTCTCCTACGAGCAGTACTTC.

The V gene is TRBV6-6, the J gene TRBJ1-6, with a weak D call TRBD1 (6 bases). The CDR3 is 14 amino acids. Germline CDR1 and CDR2: MNHNY and SVGAGI (reference sequence). V was pared by 6 bases and J by 4 bases, with 10 bases between. The CDR3 spells CASSPTGYNSPLHF. CDR3 sequence (DNA): TGTGCCAGCAGCCCGACAGGTTATAATTCACCCCTCCACTTT.

The chain carries TRBV10-3 and TRBJ2-5; 9 positions agree with TRBD1. Germline-derived CDR1 and CDR2 are ENHRY and SYGVKD. The junction had 5 bases not matched to a gene; V was cut back by 4 bases and J by 5 bases. The CDR3 extends over 14 amino acids. The CDR3 loop reads CAISAGQGSETQYF. CDR3 nucleotide sequence: TGTGCCATCAGTGCGGGACAGGGTAGCGAGACCCAGTACTTC.

The V and J genes are TRBV9 and TRBJ1-4, with 7 bases identical to TRBD1. Germline V gene lookup returns CDR1 SGDLS and CDR2 YYNGEE. CDR3 length equals 15 residues. Unmatched junction bases numbered 9, after V lost 4 bases and J lost 6 bases. As DNA, the CDR3 is TGTGCCAGCAGCAAGACTCCGGGACAGTATGAAAAACTGTTTTTT. This encodes CASSKTPGQYEKLFF.

V is TRBV5-6 and J is TRBJ2-3; unclear D gene. The CDR3 loop spans 15 amino acids. V was shortened by 0 bases and J by 3 bases, with 11 bases between the two germline ends. The germline CDR1 and CDR2 sequences are SGHDT and YYEEEE. The CDR3 DNA follows: TGTGCCAGCAGCTTGGGCGTCAAGGAGACAGATACGCAGTATTTT. Its protein product is CASSLGVKETDTQYF.

The genes are TRBV11-2 and TRBJ1-2, with a weak D call TRBD1 (5 bases). V was shortened by 1 base and J by 0 bases, with 6 bases between the two germline ends. From germline, CDR1 is SGHAT and CDR2 FQNNGV. This CDR3 contains 14 residues. DNA of the CDR3: TGTGCCAGCAGCTTAGGGACAACTAACTATGGCTACACCTTC. Its translation: CASSLGTTNYGYTF.